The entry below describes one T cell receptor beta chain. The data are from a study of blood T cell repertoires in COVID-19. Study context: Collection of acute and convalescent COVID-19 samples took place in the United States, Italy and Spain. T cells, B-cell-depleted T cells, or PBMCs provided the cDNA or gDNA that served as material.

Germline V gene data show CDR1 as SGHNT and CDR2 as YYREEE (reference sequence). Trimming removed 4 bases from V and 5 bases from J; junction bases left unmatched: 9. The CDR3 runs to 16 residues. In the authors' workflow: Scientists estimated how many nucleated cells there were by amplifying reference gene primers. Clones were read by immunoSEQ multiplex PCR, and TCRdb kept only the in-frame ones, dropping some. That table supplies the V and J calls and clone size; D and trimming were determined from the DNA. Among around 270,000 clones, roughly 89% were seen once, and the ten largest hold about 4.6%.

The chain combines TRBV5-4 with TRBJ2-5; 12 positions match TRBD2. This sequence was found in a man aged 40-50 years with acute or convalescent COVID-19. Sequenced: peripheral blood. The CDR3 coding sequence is TGTGCCAGCAGCATACCGACTAGCGGGGGTCAGGAGACCCAGTACTTC. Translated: CASSIPTSGGQETQYF.